One sample yielded the 24 T cell receptor beta chains listed below, sequenced in a study of T-cell memory formation after mild COVID-19 (dated by TCRdb to the early 2020s). To prepare the library, 5' RACE was applied. Sequencing took place on an Illumina NovaSeq 6000. TCRdb's own reprocessing of the public reads used fastp at Q25 and MiXCR and kept productive beta chains. Records with the same CDR3 protein are collapsed into one entry carrying the most frequent genes and DNA. The sample data list about 210,000 distinct CDR3 sequences, and about 10% of these were observed just once. The ten largest make up around 3.3% of the sample. Sequencing was carried out using PBMCs or a T cell subset sorted from them (not recorded which). The source of these receptors is a man aged 18-30 years who had mild COVID-19 (a few samples of this study predate the infection). The sample titles of this study are shuffled in the database, so cell type and time point are left out; the donor was told from shared clones.

In its sample, this clonotype was seen a few times. This chain links TRBV12-3 or TRBV12-4 with TRBJ1-2; 8 nucleotides agree with TRBD1. The CDR3 is made up of 14 amino acids. V gave up 5 bases and J gave up 8 bases; unmatched junction bases: 10. Written as DNA, the CDR3 is TGTGCCAGCAGTCCGCAGACAGGGGAAGGCGGCTACACCTTC. Translated: CASSPQTGEGGYTF.

This clonotype has just a few counts. The rearrangement uses TRBV4-3 and TRBJ1-1, with 8 bases matching TRBD1. This CDR3 contains 16 residues. J gave up 4 bases and V 4 bases, and 11 bases lay outside the gene matches. Germline values: CDR1 LGHNA, CDR2 YSLEER. The CDR3 reads CASSPLGQGGSTEAFF. The DNA of the CDR3 is TGCGCCAGCAGCCCTCTCGGACAGGGAGGATCCACTGAAGCTTTCTTT.

This clonotype has a handful of counts. This chain joins TRBV11-1 and TRBJ2-2, with D unclear. The CDR3 runs 13 residues. CDR1 and CDR2 (germline): SGHAT, FQDESV (reference sequence). V lost 3 bases, J lost 4 bases, and 6 bases lay in between. CDR3 DNA sequence: TGTGCCAGCAGCTTTGAGACCACCGGGGAGCTGTTTTTT. It yields the protein CASSFETTGELFF.

The rearrangement uses TRBV18 and TRBJ2-1, with D hard to call. This CDR3 region has 12 residues. The V gene's germline CDR1 is KGHSH and CDR2 LQKENI. Trimming stripped 3 bases from V and 11 bases from J, with 11 bases between. CDR3 loop: CASSPDSAQQFF. CDR3 bases: TGTGCCAGCTCACCTGACTCCGCTCAGCAGTTCTTC.

The chain couples TRBV7-8 to TRBJ1-4; maybe TRBD1 (6 bases). Germline-derived CDR1 and CDR2 are SGHVS and FQNEAQ. This CDR3 spans 15 amino acids. The V end was cut by 5 bases, the J end by 3 bases, with 13 bases between. The CDR3 region is CASSLPGGSNEKLFF. CDR3 coding DNA: TGTGCCAGCAGCCTTCCTGGGGGCTCTAATGAAAAACTGTTTTTT.

The V call is TRBV7-9, the J call TRBJ2-6; D might be TRBD1 (6 bases). Germline loops: CDR1 SEHNR, CDR2 FQNEAQ (reference sequence). The CDR3 extends over 15 amino acids. Trimming removed 5 bases from V and 1 base from J, with 9 bases in between. The CDR3: CASSVGGSGANVLTF. For the CDR3, the DNA is TGTGCCAGCAGCGTAGGGGGATCTGGGGCCAACGTCCTGACTTTC.

The chain joins TRBV7-2 to TRBJ2-3, with TRBD1 identical over 7 bases. The germline gives CDR1 SGHTA, CDR2 FQGNSA. V dropped 1 base and J dropped 0; count of bases not matched to a gene: 7. The CDR3 runs 17 residues. This chain's CDR3 is CASSLGVGTASTDTQYF. For the CDR3, the DNA is TGTGCCAGCAGCTTAGGGGTCGGGACAGCTAGCACAGATACGCAGTATTTT.

There are many counts of this clonotype. The J gene is TRBJ1-1, the V gene TRBV12-3 or TRBV12-4; D is unclear. The CDR3 totals 13 residues. The V end was cut by 6 bases, the J end by 5 bases, with 13 bases between. For the CDR3, the DNA is TGTGCCAGCAGACCGACACGAATAACTGAAGCTTTCTTT. This translates into CASRPTRITEAFF.

The J gene is TRBJ1-2, the V gene TRBV20-1; the D is unclear. This CDR3 region has 10 residues. V was shortened by 7 bases and J by 11 bases, with 14 bases between the two germline ends. Germline CDR1 is DFQATT and CDR2 is SNEGSKA (reference sequence). This chain's CDR3 is CSVPDPTYTF. The CDR3 coding sequence is TGCAGTGTCCCGGATCCGACTTACACCTTC.

The table lists this clonotype with a few counts. The chain is built from TRBV18 and TRBJ2-2, with 8 positions matching TRBD1. The CDR3 runs to 16 residues. Germline V gene sequence: CDR1 KGHSH, CDR2 LQKENI. V lost 3 bases and J lost 0; bases outside the gene matches: 3. CDR3 DNA: TGTGCCAGCTCACCGCAGGGGGCGTCGAACACCGGGGAGCTGTTTTTT. This gives the protein CASSPQGASNTGELFF.

The genes are TRBV6-5 and TRBJ2-4, with D perhaps TRBD1 or TRBD2 (5 bases each). Germline-derived CDR1 and CDR2 are MNHEY and SVGAGI. CDR3 size: 15 residues. V was trimmed by 6 bases and J by 3 bases, leaving 15 bases between them. The CDR3 is CASRFRVRGKNIQYF. The CDR3 nucleotides are TGTGCCAGCAGATTCAGGGTACGGGGCAAAAACATTCAGTACTTC.

The chain has TRBV20-1 and TRBJ2-3; 7 nucleotides match TRBD2. This CDR3 region has 16 residues. Losses at the gene ends were 0 bases for V and 0 bases for J; bases not matched to a gene: 6. Germline assignment: CDR1 DFQATT and CDR2 SNEGSKA (reference sequence). CDR3 sequence (DNA): TGCAGTGCTAGAGATCCGCAGCGGGGAAGCACAGATACGCAGTATTTT. It yields the protein CSARDPQRGSTDTQYF.

The V gene is TRBV7-2, the J gene TRBJ2-7; a possible D gene is TRBD2 (5 bases). The ends were cut back, 6 bases at V and 0 bases at J, with 12 bases in the middle. This CDR3 comprises 14 residues. Germline assignment: CDR1 SGHTA and CDR2 FQGNSA. CDR3 in amino acids: CASRLVGNSYEQYF. CDR3 DNA sequence: TGTGCCAGCAGACTAGTCGGGAACTCCTACGAGCAGTACTTC.

This chain connects TRBV7-2 to TRBJ1-6, with D tentatively TRBD1 (5 bases). V lost 3 bases and J lost 4, with 13 bases in between. Germline CDR1 is SGHTA and CDR2 is FQGNSA. This CDR3 has 16 amino acids. The CDR3 loop is CASSLLTVGYNSPLHF. The DNA for the CDR3 is TGTGCCAGCAGCTTGTTGACAGTGGGTTATAATTCACCCCTCCACTTT.

Regarding this clonotype: This may come from a read error, since a much larger clone is one base off. The chain carries TRBV5-1 and TRBJ2-1, with 7 bases that match TRBD1. From germline, CDR1 is SGHRS and CDR2 YFSETQ. After removal of 4 bases from V and 5 bases from J, the junction contained 6 bases not matched to a gene. The CDR3 totals 14 residues. The CDR3 DNA follows: TGCGCCAGCAGCCTCGCGACAGGGCACAATGAGCAGTTCTTC. It translates to CASSLATGHNEQFF.

The genes are TRBV2 and TRBJ2-1; D possibly corresponds to TRBD2 (6 bases). Looked up from germline, CDR1 is SNHLY and CDR2 is FYNNEI. CDR3 length: 14 amino acids. V was clipped by 6 bases and J by 8 bases, with 17 bases between them. CDR3: CASRPNSGGHEQFF. CDR3 in DNA: TGTGCCAGCAGACCCAATTCCGGGGGTCATGAGCAGTTCTTC.

The chain uses TRBV20-1 and TRBJ2-4, with D possibly being TRBD1 or TRBD2 (6 bases each). This CDR3 spans 16 amino acids. V lost 6 bases to trimming and J lost 0 bases, with 18 bases between them. Germline V lookup: CDR1 DFQATT, CDR2 SNEGSKA (reference sequence). The CDR3 loop reads CSALLGGRLAKNIQYF. DNA for the CDR3: TGCAGTGCCCTCCTCGGGGGCAGACTAGCCAAAAACATTCAGTACTTC.

This clonotype was observed many times. The chain recombines TRBV5-1 with TRBJ1-5, with D tentatively TRBD1 (6 bases). V was clipped by 4 bases and J by 6 bases, with 17 bases between them. CDR1 and CDR2 (germline): SGHRS, YFSETQ. CDR3 length: 15 residues. This chain's CDR3 is CASSTSGTTGQPQHF. Written as DNA, the CDR3 is TGCGCCAGCAGCACCTCCGGGACAACGGGTCAGCCCCAGCATTTT.

V is TRBV19 and J is TRBJ1-1, with D perhaps TRBD1 (6 bases). Germline loops: CDR1 LNHDA, CDR2 SQIVND (reference sequence). V gave up 5 bases and J gave up 0 bases, with 16 bases separating them. This CDR3 region has 16 residues. The CDR3 protein is CASSSPGGGLNTEAFF. The CDR3 DNA sequence: TGTGCCAGTAGTTCTCCGGGCGGGGGCCTGAACACTGAAGCTTTCTTT. The full variable domain, with the rest looked up from reference TRBV19 and TRBJ1-1, is DGGITQSPKYLFRKEGQNVTLSCEQNLNHDAMYWYRQDPGQGLRLIYYSQIVNDFQKGDIAEGYSVSREKKESFPLTVTSAQKNPTAFYLCASSSPGGGLNTEAFFGQGTRLTVV.

This clonotype showed up many times. DNA of the CDR3: TGTGCCAGCAGCGCCAGGACACTGAACTATGGCTACACCTTC. It encodes CASSARTLNYGYTF. V is TRBV7-9 and J is TRBJ1-2; D possibly corresponds to TRBD1 (5 bases). The CDR3 has 14 amino acids. V gave up 5 bases and J gave up 2 bases, with 12 bases separating them. Per the germline V gene, CDR1 is SEHNR and CDR2 is FQNEAQ (reference sequence).

This clonotype was seen ten or more times. The V gene is TRBV7-9, the J gene TRBJ2-1, with D maybe TRBD1 (6 bases). The CDR3 runs to 17 residues. The germline gives CDR1 SEHNR, CDR2 FQNEAQ (reference sequence). The V gene lost 1 base and the J gene lost 0 bases, with 13 bases spanning the gap. CDR3 amino acids: CASSLVGHPYSYNEQFF. CDR3 bases: TGTGCCAGCAGCTTAGTGGGACATCCTTACTCCTACAATGAGCAGTTCTTC.

The J gene is TRBJ2-1, the V gene TRBV6-5, with TRBD1 identical over 8 bases. Germline CDR1 and CDR2: MNHEY and SVGAGI. With 0 bases clipped from V and 2 bases from J, the junction kept 6 bases outside the gene matches. The CDR3 length is 17 residues. The CDR3 nucleotides are TGTGCCAGCAGTTACTCCCCTCAGGGGGCTGCCTACAATGAGCAGTTCTTC. Translating gives CASSYSPQGAAYNEQFF.

This clonotype was observed a few times. The gene calls are TRBV11-2 and TRBJ1-1; TRBD1 might be the D (5 bases). V gave up 5 bases and J gave up 4 bases, with 14 bases separating them. There are 14 residues in the CDR3. Germline CDR1 and CDR2: SGHAT and FQNNGV. CDR3 loop: CASSISRVGTEAFF. The CDR3 DNA sequence: TGTGCCAGCAGCATTTCCAGGGTTGGCACTGAAGCTTTCTTT.

This clonotype turned up a few times. V usage is TRBV3-1 and J usage is TRBJ2-5, with D perhaps being TRBD1 or TRBD2 (6 bases each). CDR3 length equals 13 residues. Between the trimmed V and J ends, which lost 5 bases and 5 bases, there was a span of 12 bases. Germline V gene lookup returns CDR1 LGHDT and CDR2 YNNKEL (reference sequence). The CDR3 sequence: CASSFRRGETQYF. CDR3 sequence (DNA): TGTGCCAGCAGCTTTAGGAGGGGGGAGACCCAGTACTTC.